This T cell receptor beta chain was profiled in a study of blood T cell repertoires in COVID-19. Study-wide context: COVID-19 samples, acute and convalescent, were from the United States, Italy and Spain. Sample material is recorded as cDNA or gDNA derived from T cells, B-cell-depleted T cells, or PBMCs.

This clone was counted once. Additional DNA sequences in this sample encode the identical CDR3. Germline CDR1 and CDR2: MDHEN and SYDVKM. The CDR3 sequence is 15 residues long. J was trimmed by 2 bases and V by 2 bases; bases with no gene match: 3. Sequencing was performed with immunoSEQ multiplex PCR; in TCRdb, only in-frame clones are kept and a portion is missing. The data hold 130,000 or so clones, with approximately 85% observed a single time. This chain connects TRBV28 to TRBJ1-3; 7 bases are a match to TRBD1. What was sequenced was peripheral blood. The sequence derives from a human donor in a cohort sampled during active COVID-19. The CDR3 here is CASSLGGQAGNTIYF. CDR3 nucleotides: TGTGCCAGCAGTTTAGGCGGACAGGCTGGAAACACCATATATTTT.